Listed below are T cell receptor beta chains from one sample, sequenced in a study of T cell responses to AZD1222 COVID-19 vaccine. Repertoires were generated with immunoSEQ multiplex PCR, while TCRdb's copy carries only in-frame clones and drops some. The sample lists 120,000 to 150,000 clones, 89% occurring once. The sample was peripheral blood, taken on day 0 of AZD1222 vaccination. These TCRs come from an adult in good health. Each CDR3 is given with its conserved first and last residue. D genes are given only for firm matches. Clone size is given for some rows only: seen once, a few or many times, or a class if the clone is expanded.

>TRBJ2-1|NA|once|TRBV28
TGTGCCAGCAGAACAGGGTCCTACAATGAGCAGTTCTTC
CASRTGSYNEQFF
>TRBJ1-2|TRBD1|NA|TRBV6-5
TGTGCCAGCAGTTACTCGACAGGGGCAGGTGGCTACACCTTC
CASSYSTGAGGYTF
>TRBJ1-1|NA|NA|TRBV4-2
TGTGCCAGCAGCCAAGTCGAAAACACTGAAGCTTTCTTT
CASSQVENTEAFF
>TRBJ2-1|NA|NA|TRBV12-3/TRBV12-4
TGTGCCAGCAGGCTCCGGGACCTCAATGAGCAGTTCTTC
CASRLRDLNEQFF
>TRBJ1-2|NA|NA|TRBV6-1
TGTGCCAGCAGTGAATTCCTCCAGACGGACTATCGCTATGGCTACACCTTC
CASSEFLQTDYRYGYTF
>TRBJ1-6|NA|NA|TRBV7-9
TGTGCCAGCAGCTTAGTGCAGGGTGGATCACCCCTCCACTTT
CASSLVQGGSPLHF
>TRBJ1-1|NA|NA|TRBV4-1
TGCGCCAGCAGCCAAGGTAGTCGGGTAGAAACTGAAGCTTTCTTT
CASSQGSRVETEAFF
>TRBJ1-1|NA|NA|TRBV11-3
TGTGCCAGCAGCTGGATGGACGGTGAAGCTTTCTTT
CASSWMDGEAFF
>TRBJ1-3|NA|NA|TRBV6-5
TGTGCCAGCAGTTACTGGGGGGGTGGCGGAAACACCATATATTTT
CASSYWGGGGNTIYF
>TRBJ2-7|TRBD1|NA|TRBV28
TGTGCCAGCAGGTCGGGCCAGGGGGCGGGCGAGCAGTACTTC
CASRSGQGAGEQYF
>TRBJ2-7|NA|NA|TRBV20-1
TGCAGTGCTAGAGCGGTCTACGAGCAGTACTTC
CSARAVYEQYF
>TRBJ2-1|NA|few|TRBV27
TGTGCCAGCAGCCCTACCCCAAGAAGCTCCTACAATGAGCAGTTCTTC
CASSPTPRSSYNEQFF
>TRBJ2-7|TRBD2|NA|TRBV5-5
TGTGCCAGCAGCTCAGGACTAGCGGGAGCGCGGGAGCAGTACTTC
CASSSGLAGAREQYF
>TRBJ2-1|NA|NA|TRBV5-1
TGCGCCAGCAGCTTGTTTTCTAGCGATGAGCAGTTCTTC
CASSLFSSDEQFF
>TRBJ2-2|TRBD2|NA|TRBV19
TGTGGCAGTAGGCAGGGGGTAGCGGGAGCCGGGGAGCTGTTTTTT
CGSRQGVAGAGELFF
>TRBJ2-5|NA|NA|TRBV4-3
TGCGCCAGCAGCCAAGATTGGTTTCGAGGTTCCCAGTACTTC
CASSQDWFRGSQYF
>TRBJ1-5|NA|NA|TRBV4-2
TGTGCCAGCAGCCAAGACAGTTACAATCAGCCCCAGCATTTT
CASSQDSYNQPQHF
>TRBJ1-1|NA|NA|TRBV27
TGTGCCAGCAGTTTAGGGATGAACACTGAAGCTTTCTTT
CASSLGMNTEAFF
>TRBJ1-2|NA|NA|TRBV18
TGTGCCAGCTCACCCGGCCAGTATATCTATGGCTACACCTTC
CASSPGQYIYGYTF
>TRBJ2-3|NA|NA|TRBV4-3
TGCGCCAGCAGCCAAGATCTACCAGATACGCAGTATTTT
CASSQDLPDTQYF
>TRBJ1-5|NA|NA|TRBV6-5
TGTGCCTCAGGCAGGGGCGGCAATCAGCCCCAGCATTTT
CASGRGGNQPQHF
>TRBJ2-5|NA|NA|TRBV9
TGTGCCAGCAGCGCTCCTGAGGGCCGTGAGACCCAGTACTTC
CASSAPEGRETQYF
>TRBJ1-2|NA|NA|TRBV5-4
TGTGCCAGCAGCTTAGGGACACCTGTGCCCTACACCTTC
CASSLGTPVPYTF
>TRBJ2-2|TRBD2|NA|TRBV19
TGTGCGGCCGGGAGGGGTAACACCGGGGAGCTGTTTTTT
CAAGRGNTGELFF
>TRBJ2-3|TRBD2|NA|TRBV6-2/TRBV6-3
TGTGCCAGCAGTTATTGGGTGCGGGAGGGCCGCGCAGATACGCAGTATTTT
CASSYWVREGRADTQYF
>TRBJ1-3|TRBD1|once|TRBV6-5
TGTGCCAGCGGGCGGACAGGGGGCTCTGGAAACACCATATATTTT
CASGRTGGSGNTIYF
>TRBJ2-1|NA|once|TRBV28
TGTGCCAGCACCGGGCACAATGAGCAGTTCTTC
CASTGHNEQFF
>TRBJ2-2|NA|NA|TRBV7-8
TGTGCCAGCAGCCTCCACACCGGGGAGCTGTTTTTT
CASSLHTGELFF
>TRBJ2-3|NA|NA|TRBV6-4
TGTGCCAGCAGTGACTCTTGGGATAGCACAGATACGCAGTATTTT
CASSDSWDSTDTQYF
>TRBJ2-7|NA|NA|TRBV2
TGTGCCAGCAGTGAAGGAGGGGGGGACTCCTACGAGCAGTACTTC
CASSEGGGDSYEQYF
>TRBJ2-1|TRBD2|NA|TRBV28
TGTGCCAGCACTTCCCTTAGCGGGAGGGCCCCTGGTGTGTTCTTC
CASTSLSGRAPGVFF
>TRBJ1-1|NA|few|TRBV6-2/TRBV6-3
TGTGCCAGCAGTTACTCCATTCCAAACACTGAAGCTTTCTTT
CASSYSIPNTEAFF
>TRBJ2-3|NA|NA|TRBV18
TGTGCCAGCTCACGCCCAACCGGGACACCGAATACGCAGTATTTT
CASSRPTGTPNTQYF
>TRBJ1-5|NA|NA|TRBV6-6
TGTGCCAGCAGTTATCAAGGGAACAATCAGCCCCAGCATTTT
CASSYQGNNQPQHF
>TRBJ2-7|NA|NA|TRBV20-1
TGCAGTGCTAGTCAGCCTACCAGCCTCTACGAGCAGTACTTC
CSASQPTSLYEQYF
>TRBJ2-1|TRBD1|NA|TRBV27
TGTGCCAGCGGACTAGACAGGGGGAACTACAATGAGCAGTTCTTC
CASGLDRGNYNEQFF
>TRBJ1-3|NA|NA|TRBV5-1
TGCGCCAGCAGCCCCCAGGGGCCGAGCTCTGGAAACACCATATATTTT
CASSPQGPSSGNTIYF
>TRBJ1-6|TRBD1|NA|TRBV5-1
TGCGCCAGCAGCGGGGACAGAAATTCACCCCTCCACTTT
CASSGDRNSPLHF
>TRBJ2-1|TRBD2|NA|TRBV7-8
TGTGCCAGCAGCTTAGGGATTTCTAGCGGGAGTATAGGGAATGAGCAGTTCTTC
CASSLGISSGSIGNEQFF
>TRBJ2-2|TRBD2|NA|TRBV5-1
TGCGCCAGCAGCTATCGCGGGAGGGTACCCGGGGAGCTGTTTTTT
CASSYRGRVPGELFF
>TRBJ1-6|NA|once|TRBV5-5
TGTGCCAGCAGCTTGGAGCCAGGGTCGGGACGATCACCCCTCCACTTT
CASSLEPGSGRSPLHF